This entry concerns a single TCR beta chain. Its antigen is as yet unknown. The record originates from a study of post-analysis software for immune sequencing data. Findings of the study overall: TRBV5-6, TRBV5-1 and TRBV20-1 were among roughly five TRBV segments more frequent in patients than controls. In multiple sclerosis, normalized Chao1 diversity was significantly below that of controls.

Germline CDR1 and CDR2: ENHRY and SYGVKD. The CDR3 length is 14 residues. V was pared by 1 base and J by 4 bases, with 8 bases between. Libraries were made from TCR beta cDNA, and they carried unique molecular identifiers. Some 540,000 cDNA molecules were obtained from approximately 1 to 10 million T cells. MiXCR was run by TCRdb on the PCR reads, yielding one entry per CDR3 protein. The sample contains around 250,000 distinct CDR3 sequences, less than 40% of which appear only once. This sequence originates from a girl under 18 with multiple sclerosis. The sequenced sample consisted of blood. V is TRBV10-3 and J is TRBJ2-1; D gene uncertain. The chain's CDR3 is CAISELLDYNEQFF. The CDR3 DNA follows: TGTGCCATCAGTGAGTTGCTGGATTACAATGAGCAGTTCTTC.